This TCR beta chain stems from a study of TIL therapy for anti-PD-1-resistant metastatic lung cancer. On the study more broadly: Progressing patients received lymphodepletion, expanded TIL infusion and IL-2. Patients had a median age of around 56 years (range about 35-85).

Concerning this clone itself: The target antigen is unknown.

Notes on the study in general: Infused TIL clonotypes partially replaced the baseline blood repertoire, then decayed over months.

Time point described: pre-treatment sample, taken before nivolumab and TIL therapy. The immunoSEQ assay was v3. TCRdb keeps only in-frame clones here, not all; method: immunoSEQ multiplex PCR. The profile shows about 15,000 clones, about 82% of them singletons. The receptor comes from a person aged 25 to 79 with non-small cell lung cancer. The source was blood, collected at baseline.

The CDR3 DNA sequence: TGCGCCAGCAGCTTAACATATACCGGACGGGCCGGCGAGCAGTACTTC. Protein: CASSLTYTGRAGEQYF. The V and J genes are TRBV5-1 and TRBJ2-7, with no clear D. CDR1 SGHRS and CDR2 YFSETQ come from the germline V gene. This CDR3 has 16 residues. V was pared by 2 bases and J by 6 bases, with 21 bases between.